The rows below give T cell receptor beta chains drawn from one sample of a study of shared clonotypes between healthy human individuals. Clones were read by immunoSEQ multiplex PCR, and TCRdb kept only the in-frame ones, dropping some. The repertoire has fewer than 3 million clones, roughly 90% of them found once; the top ten carry approximately 0.39%. Sequencing was performed on naive CD4+ T cells from PBMCs. These receptors were obtained from a man aged 18 to 29 in good health. Some clones in this sample may be carry-over from other donors' samples. Both conserved end residues are part of each CDR3. D genes are given only for firm matches.

cdr3_nt: TGCGCCAGCAGCCAGTCCGGGGGGTCCTACAATGAGCAGTTCTTC; cdr3_aa: CASSQSGGSYNEQFF; d_call: TRBD2; j_call: TRBJ2-1; v_call: TRBV4-1
cdr3_nt: TGTGCCAGCAGCCGAGAAACTAGCGGGCACCAAGAGACCCAGTACTTC; cdr3_aa: CASSRETSGHQETQYF; d_call: TRBD2; j_call: TRBJ2-5; v_call: TRBV11-3
cdr3_nt: TGTGCCAGCAGCCTTAGGGTCGGGGAGCTGTTTTTT; cdr3_aa: CASSLRVGELFF; d_call: -; j_call: TRBJ2-2; v_call: TRBV7-2
cdr3_nt: TGCGCCAGCAGCCAAGACCCCGACCCGGTTCAGCCCCAGCATTTT; cdr3_aa: CASSQDPDPVQPQHF; d_call: -; j_call: TRBJ1-5; v_call: TRBV4-1
cdr3_nt: TGTGCCAGCAGTCGACAGGGGTCTGAAGCTTTCTTT; cdr3_aa: CASSRQGSEAFF; d_call: -; j_call: TRBJ1-1; v_call: TRBV21-1
cdr3_nt: TGTGCCAGCAGCTCCTTGGGTGCCGAGTACTTC; cdr3_aa: CASSSLGAEYF; d_call: -; j_call: TRBJ2-5; v_call: TRBV5-8
cdr3_nt: TGTGCCAGCAGCCGAGGGGGCGAGCATTCAAACTATGGCTACACCTTC; cdr3_aa: CASSRGGEHSNYGYTF; d_call: TRBD1; j_call: TRBJ1-2; v_call: TRBV28
cdr3_nt: TGTGCCAGCAGCATCCGGGACACCTCCGACTATGGCTACACCTTC; cdr3_aa: CASSIRDTSDYGYTF; d_call: -; j_call: TRBJ1-2; v_call: TRBV7-2
cdr3_nt: TGTGCCAGCAGTTTCAACTACAATGAGCAGTTCTTC; cdr3_aa: CASSFNYNEQFF; d_call: -; j_call: TRBJ2-1; v_call: TRBV27
cdr3_nt: TGTGCCAGCAGCTTAGCTCGAGAGACCCAGTACTTC; cdr3_aa: CASSLARETQYF; d_call: -; j_call: TRBJ2-5; v_call: TRBV7-2
cdr3_nt: TGCGCCAGCAGTGAGCGCCGAAGCTCTGGGGCCAACGTCCTGACTTTC; cdr3_aa: CASSERRSSGANVLTF; d_call: -; j_call: TRBJ2-6; v_call: TRBV10-2
cdr3_nt: TGCGGTAGCCAAAAACATTCAGGCAAGAACATTCAGTACTTC; cdr3_aa: CGSQKHSGKNIQYF; d_call: -; j_call: TRBJ2-4; v_call: TRBV6-5
cdr3_nt: TGTGCCATCAGTGAGTCCCCGGTAGAAGAGACCCAGTACTTC; cdr3_aa: CAISESPVEETQYF; d_call: -; j_call: TRBJ2-5; v_call: TRBV10-3
cdr3_nt: TGTGCCAGCAGCTTCGGAGGTTTCGAGCAGTACTTC; cdr3_aa: CASSFGGFEQYF; d_call: -; j_call: TRBJ2-7; v_call: TRBV11-1
cdr3_nt: TGTGCCAGCAGCAACCCCCCGGGCCCGGCATATTTT; cdr3_aa: CASSNPPGPAYF; d_call: -; j_call: TRBJ2-3; v_call: TRBV6-5
cdr3_nt: TGTGCCAGCAACATCGGGACTAGCTACAATGAGCAGTTCTTC; cdr3_aa: CASNIGTSYNEQFF; d_call: TRBD2; j_call: TRBJ2-1; v_call: TRBV11-2
cdr3_nt: TGTGCCAGCAGCTTCAGGGGTGGCACCGGGGAGCTGTTTTTT; cdr3_aa: CASSFRGGTGELFF; d_call: -; j_call: TRBJ2-2; v_call: TRBV7-9
cdr3_nt: TGTGCCAGCACTCTAGCGGGGGATGAGCAGTTCTTC; cdr3_aa: CASTLAGDEQFF; d_call: TRBD2; j_call: TRBJ2-1; v_call: TRBV6-6